This TCR beta chain was identified during a study of T cell repertoires in cytomegalovirus infection. Study context: From public TCR beta signatures came an indication of both CMV infection and matching HLA type. Broader study findings: Using cumulative public TCR beta family frequency, the authors identified those who carried CMV together with the relevant HLA. Dominant in the ex vivo response were TCR beta clonotypes restricted by HLA-C and specific for CMV.

CDR3 length equals 16 residues. V was shortened by 0 bases and J by 0 bases, with 14 bases between the two germline ends. Germline CDR1 and CDR2: SQVTM and ANQGSEA. In regard to this clonotype: Antigen specificity is unknown.

TCRdb called the reads again in MiXCR, with one record for every CDR3 protein. Seen here are more than 150,000 distinct CDR3 sequences, 15% to 20% observed once, and the top ten hold less than 3%. The origin of this receptor is a human donor in good health (CMV status not recorded). Some clones in this sample may be carry-over from other donors' samples. The sample was PBMCs. The chain employs TRBV29-1 and TRBJ1-2; the D is unclear. The CDR3 loop is CSVEDRQIVSNYGYTF. The CDR3 coding sequence is TGCAGCGTTGAAGACCGTCAGATCGTGTCTAACTATGGCTACACCTTC. Based on the CDR3 plus reference TRBV29-1 and TRBJ1-2, the full variable domain is SAVISQKPSRDICQRGTSLTIQCQVDSQVTMMFWYRQQPGQSLTLIATANQGSEATYESGFVIDKFPISRPNLTFSTLTVSNMSPEDSSIYLCSVEDRQIVSNYGYTFGSGTRLTVV.